The rows below give T cell receptor beta chains drawn from one sample of a study of early T cells in non-severe SARS-CoV-2 infection. TCRdb re-analysed the 5' RACE reads in MiXCR, keeping a single row per CDR3 protein. The sample has tens of thousands of distinct CDR3 sequences; roughly 13% are singletons. Sequenced: whole blood. All receptors derive from an adult who was a healthcare worker with PCR-confirmed SARS-CoV-2 infection or an uninfected control (not recorded which). CDR3s include the opening cysteine and the closing phenylalanine or tryptophan. A D gene is named only where the DNA matches it firmly. Size is omitted from some rows. Given values are once, few, many or a class for expanded clones.

TRBD2 TRBJ2-2 TRBV11-2 many TGTGCCAGCAGCTCCGGACTAGCGGGCGCCGGGGAGCTGTTTTTT CASSSGLAGAGELFF
- TRBJ2-2 TRBV18 few TGTGCCAGCTCACCAGGGATGCCACCGGAACAGCTGTTTTTT CASSPGMPPEQLFF
TRBD1 TRBJ1-1 TRBV6-2/TRBV6-3 many TGTGCCAGCATTTACCGACCAGGGGGGAACACTGAAGCTTTCTTT CASIYRPGGNTEAFF
- TRBJ2-3 TRBV28 - TGTGCCAGCAGTACCACCGGCCCGCGAAGCACAGATACGCAGTATTTT CASSTTGPRSTDTQYF
- TRBJ1-1 TRBV7-6 many TGTGCCAGCGGCCCAGAAGCTTTCTTT CASGPEAFF
TRBD1 TRBJ1-1 TRBV18 - TGTGCCAGCTCGACGACAGGGTCGGACACTGAAGCTTTCTTT CASSTTGSDTEAFF
- TRBJ2-2 TRBV5-1 - TGCGCCAGCAGCTTAATAGAGCTAAGGGAGCTGTTTTTT CASSLIELRELFF
- TRBJ2-5 TRBV9 many TGTGCCAGCAGCGTTTTGGGACTTAATCAAGAGACCCAGTACTTC CASSVLGLNQETQYF
- TRBJ2-1 TRBV11-2 few TGTGCCAGCAGCATCGATAGCGGATATGTCTACAATGAGCAGTTCTTC CASSIDSGYVYNEQFF
TRBD1 TRBJ2-7 TRBV5-6 few TGTGCCAGCAGCTTACCGGGACAGAGTTACGAGCAGTACTTC CASSLPGQSYEQYF
TRBD2 TRBJ2-3 TRBV11-2 - TGTGCCAGCAGCCCCTCTGGAGGGACTATAACCACAGATACGCAGTATTTT CASSPSGGTITTDTQYF
- TRBJ1-6 TRBV6-5 - TGTGCCAGCAGCTCGGGACGGGGACGGGGGAATTCACCCCTCCACTTT CASSSGRGRGNSPLHF
- TRBJ2-3 TRBV5-6 few TGTGCCAGCAGCCTTGGGCTTCTCTCCGGGGATACGCAGTATTTT CASSLGLLSGDTQYF
- TRBJ1-3 TRBV5-1 few TGCGCCAGCAGCCCGGACCTGAGCTCTGGAAACACCATATATTTT CASSPDLSSGNTIYF
- TRBJ2-3 TRBV9 - TGTGCCAGCAGCAGACTCTCTCAGACAGATACGCAGTATTTT CASSRLSQTDTQYF
- TRBJ1-1 TRBV9 few TGTGCCAGCAGCGTCACCGGCAGACCGGGCACTGAAGCTTTCTTT CASSVTGRPGTEAFF
- TRBJ1-1 TRBV7-9 - TGTGCCAGCAGCTTAAGTTTGGCGGGCGCTGAAGCTTTCTTT CASSLSLAGAEAFF
TRBD2 TRBJ2-5 TRBV7-9 few TGTGCCAGCAGCCAAAGGGCGGCGGCTAGCGGGGGCGGTGAGACCCAGTACTTC CASSQRAAASGGGETQYF
TRBD2 TRBJ2-1 TRBV20-1 - TGCAGTGCTAGAGATCCCCTAGCGGGGTTCAATGAGCAGTTCTTC CSARDPLAGFNEQFF
- TRBJ1-1 TRBV21-1 - TGTGCCAGCAGCAAAGAGGTTATCGGAGCTTTCTTT CASSKEVIGAFF
- TRBJ2-3 TRBV14 few TGTGCCAGCAGCCAAGCGGCCACAGATACGCAGTATTTT CASSQAATDTQYF
TRBD1 TRBJ2-7 TRBV7-9 few TGTGCCAGCAGCGCGGGACAGGGATCCTACGAGCAGTACTTC CASSAGQGSYEQYF
TRBD2 TRBJ2-2 TRBV7-8 few TGTGCCAGCAGCTTAGGACTAGCGGGAGTCGGGGAGCTGTTTTTT CASSLGLAGVGELFF
TRBD1 TRBJ1-2 TRBV5-5 - TGTGCCAGCAGCTTGTCCGGGACAGGAGTATCCTATGGCTACACCTTC CASSLSGTGVSYGYTF
TRBD1 TRBJ2-3 TRBV7-2 - TGTGCCAGCAGCCGACAGGGCGGTAGCACAGATACGCAGTATTTT CASSRQGGSTDTQYF
TRBD2 TRBJ2-3 TRBV7-9 - TGTGCCAGCAGCGGAGTTGTTGGCGGGAGGGTCCGGGATACGCAGTATTTT CASSGVVGGRVRDTQYF
- TRBJ2-4 TRBV29-1 few TGCAGCGCTATAGACAGTTCGTCTCTGAACATTCAGTACTTC CSAIDSSSLNIQYF
TRBD1 TRBJ2-2 TRBV7-2 few TGTGCCAGCAGCTCTGACAGGGGGCTTACCGGGGAGCTGTTTTTT CASSSDRGLTGELFF
- TRBJ1-2 TRBV29-1 few TGCAGCGTGAGACAGGAGTCCTATGGCTACACCTTC CSVRQESYGYTF
- TRBJ1-1 TRBV6-2/TRBV6-3 - TGTGCCAGCAGTAGAGACGGATATGAAGCTTTCTTT CASSRDGYEAFF
- TRBJ1-1 TRBV7-6 few TGTGCCAGCAGCTGGGGACCTCCGGGCACTGAAGCTTTCTTT CASSWGPPGTEAFF
TRBD1 TRBJ2-3 TRBV11-2 many TGTGCCAGCAGCCCTAGGTCGGCCGGGACAGGGCCCACAGATACGCAGTATTTT CASSPRSAGTGPTDTQYF
- TRBJ2-1 TRBV15 - TGTGCCACCAGCAGAGATGGGGGACTCCGGGGCAATGAGCAGTTCTTC CATSRDGGLRGNEQFF
- TRBJ2-7 TRBV14 - TGTGCCAGCAGCCAAAGGAGAGGGTCCGAGCAGTACTTC CASSQRRGSEQYF
- TRBJ2-1 TRBV12-3/TRBV12-4 few TGTGCCAGCAGTTTAGCGACTTTTCCGGGTTACAATGAGCAGTTCTTC CASSLATFPGYNEQFF
- TRBJ1-1 TRBV28 - TGTGCCAGCAGTCTCGGACACACTGAAGCTTTCTTT CASSLGHTEAFF
- TRBJ2-1 TRBV5-5 many TGTGCCAGCAGCTTTTTGGCCGACCCTCAGCTGCAGTTCTTC CASSFLADPQLQFF
- TRBJ1-5 TRBV2 - TGTGCCAGCAGTCAGACAGGTTCGAATCAGCCCCAGCATTTT CASSQTGSNQPQHF
TRBD2 TRBJ2-2 TRBV11-2 many TGTGCCAGCAGCTTAGAAGTGGGGGGACTAAACACCGGGGAGCTGTTTTTT CASSLEVGGLNTGELFF
TRBD1 TRBJ2-2 TRBV7-9 - TGTGCCAGCAGCCCAATCCGACAGGGAACGAACACCGGGGAGCTGTTTTTT CASSPIRQGTNTGELFF
TRBD2 TRBJ2-2 TRBV7-3 few TGTGCCAGCAGCCTCCTCGGTCCGGGACTAGACGCCGGGGAGCTGTTTTTT CASSLLGPGLDAGELFF
TRBD2 TRBJ2-1 TRBV18 - TGTGCCAGCTCACCACCCTCACTAGCGGGAGGCAATGAGCAGTTCTTC CASSPPSLAGGNEQFF